Sequencing of this T cell receptor beta chain was carried out in a study of control samples from healthy donors and cancer patients. V lost 8 bases to trimming and J lost 7 bases, with 15 bases between them. The CDR3 is 13 residues long. Assay used: immunoSEQ multiplex PCR; TCRdb lists only in-frame clones, some missing. This sample carries some 110,000 clones, over 75% of them seen once, and the ten largest clones take around 1.1%. The V call is TRBV12-3 or TRBV12-4, the J call TRBJ1-5; D might be TRBD1 (6 bases). The TCR comes from a woman between 45 and 60 years old with colorectal cancer. Sequencing used PBMCs. CDR3 nucleotides: TGTGCCAGCGCTCCCTTCAGGGGACAGCCCCAGCATTTT. Protein sequence: CASAPFRGQPQHF.